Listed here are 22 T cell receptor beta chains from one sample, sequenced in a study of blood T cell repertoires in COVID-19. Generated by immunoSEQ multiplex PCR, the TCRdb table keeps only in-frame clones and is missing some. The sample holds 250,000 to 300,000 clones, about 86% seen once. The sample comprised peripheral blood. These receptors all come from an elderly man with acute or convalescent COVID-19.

The CDR3 DNA reads as TGTGCCAGCCGGGGGGGCCTCCACGAGCAGTACTTC. Translation gives CASRGGLHEQYF. This chain uses TRBV11-2 with TRBJ2-7; 8 bases align to TRBD2. This CDR3 comprises 12 residues. Germline CDR1 and CDR2: SGHAT and FQNNGV. J was trimmed by 5 bases and V by 8 bases; bases with no gene match: 5. The full variable domain, in which reference TRBV11-2 and TRBJ2-7 provide the parts outside the CDR3, is EAGVAQSPRYKIIEKRQSVAFWCNPISGHATLYWYQQILGQGPKLLIQFQNNGVVDDSQLPKDRFSAERLKGVDSTLKIQPAKLEDSAVYLCASRGGLHEQYFGPGTRLTVT.

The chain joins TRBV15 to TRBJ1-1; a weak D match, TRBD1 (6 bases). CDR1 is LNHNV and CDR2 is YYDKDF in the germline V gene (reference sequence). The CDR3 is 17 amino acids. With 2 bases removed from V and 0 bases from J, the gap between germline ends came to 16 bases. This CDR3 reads CATSRWVSGGLNTEAFF. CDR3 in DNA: TGTGCCACCAGCAGATGGGTGTCCGGGGGGCTGAACACTGAAGCTTTCTTT.

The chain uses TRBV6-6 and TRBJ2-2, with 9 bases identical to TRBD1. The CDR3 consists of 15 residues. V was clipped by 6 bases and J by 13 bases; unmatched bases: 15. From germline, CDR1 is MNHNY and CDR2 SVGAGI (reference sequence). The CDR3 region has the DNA TGTGCCAGCAGGAACCCGGGGACAGGGTTGAGTCCGCTGTTTTTT. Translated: CASRNPGTGLSPLFF.

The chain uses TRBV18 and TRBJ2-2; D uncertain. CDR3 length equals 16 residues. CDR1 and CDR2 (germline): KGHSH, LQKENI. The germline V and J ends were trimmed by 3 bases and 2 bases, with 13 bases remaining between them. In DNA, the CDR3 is TGTGCCAGCTCACCCGTCCCGGGTCTAAACACCGGGGAGCTGTTTTTT. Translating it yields CASSPVPGLNTGELFF.

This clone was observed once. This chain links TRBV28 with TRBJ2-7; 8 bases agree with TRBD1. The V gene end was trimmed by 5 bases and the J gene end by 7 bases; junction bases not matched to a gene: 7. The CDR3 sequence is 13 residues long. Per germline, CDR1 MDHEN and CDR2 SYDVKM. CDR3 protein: CASSLDRVGEQYF. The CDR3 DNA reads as TGTGCCAGCAGTCTGGACAGGGTGGGGGAGCAGTACTTC.

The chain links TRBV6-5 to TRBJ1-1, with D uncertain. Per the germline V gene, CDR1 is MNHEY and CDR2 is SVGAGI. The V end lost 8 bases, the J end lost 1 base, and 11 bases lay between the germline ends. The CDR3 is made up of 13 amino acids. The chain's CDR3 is CASSWTANTEAFF. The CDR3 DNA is TGTGCCAGCTCTTGGACTGCGAACACTGAAGCTTTCTTT.

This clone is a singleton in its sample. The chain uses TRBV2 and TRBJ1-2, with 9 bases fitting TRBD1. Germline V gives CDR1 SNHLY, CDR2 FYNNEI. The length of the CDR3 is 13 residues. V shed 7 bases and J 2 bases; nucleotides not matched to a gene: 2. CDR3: CASTTGGNYGYTF. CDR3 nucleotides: TGTGCCAGCACTACAGGGGGCAACTATGGCTACACCTTC.

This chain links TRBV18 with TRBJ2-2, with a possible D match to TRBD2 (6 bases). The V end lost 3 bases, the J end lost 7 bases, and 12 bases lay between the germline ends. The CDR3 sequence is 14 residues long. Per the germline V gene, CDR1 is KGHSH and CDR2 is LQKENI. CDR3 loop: CASSPSLADGELFF. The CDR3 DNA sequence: TGTGCCAGCTCACCTTCACTAGCTGACGGGGAGCTGTTTTTT.

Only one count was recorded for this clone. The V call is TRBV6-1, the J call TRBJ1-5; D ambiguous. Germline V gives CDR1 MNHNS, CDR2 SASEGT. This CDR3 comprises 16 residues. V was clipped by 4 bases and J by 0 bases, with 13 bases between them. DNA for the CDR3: TGTGCCAGCAGTGGGAGATCTGATTATAGCAATCAGCCCCAGCATTTT. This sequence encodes CASSGRSDYSNQPQHF.

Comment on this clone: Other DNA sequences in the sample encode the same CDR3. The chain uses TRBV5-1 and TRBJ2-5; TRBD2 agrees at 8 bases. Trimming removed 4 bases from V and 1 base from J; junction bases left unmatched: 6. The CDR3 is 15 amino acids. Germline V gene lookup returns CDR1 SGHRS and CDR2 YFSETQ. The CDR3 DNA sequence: TGCGCCAGCAGCCCTACCGGGACTAGCCAAGAGACCCAGTACTTC. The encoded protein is CASSPTGTSQETQYF.

The CDR3 sequence: CASSQKQGLEQFF. DNA of the CDR3: TGTGCCAGCAGTCAAAAACAGGGGCTGGAGCAGTTCTTC. The chain couples TRBV27 to TRBJ2-1; 7 nucleotides agree with TRBD1. The CDR3 totals 13 residues. Germline CDR1 is MNHEY and CDR2 is SMNVEV (reference sequence). J lost 10 bases, V lost 5 bases, and 8 bases had no gene match.

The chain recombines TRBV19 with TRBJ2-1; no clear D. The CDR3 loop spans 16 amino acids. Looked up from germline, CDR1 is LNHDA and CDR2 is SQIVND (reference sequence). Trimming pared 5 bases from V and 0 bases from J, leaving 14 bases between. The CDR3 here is CASSAPPGSSYNEQFF. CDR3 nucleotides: TGTGCCAGTAGTGCCCCCCCGGGTAGCTCCTACAATGAGCAGTTCTTC.

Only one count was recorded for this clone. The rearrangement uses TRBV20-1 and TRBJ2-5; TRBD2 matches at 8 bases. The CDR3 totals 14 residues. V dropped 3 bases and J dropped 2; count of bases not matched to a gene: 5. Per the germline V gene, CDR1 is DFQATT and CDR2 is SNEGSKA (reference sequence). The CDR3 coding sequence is TGCAGTGCTAGTTGGCTAGCGGGTCAAGAGACCCAGTACTTC. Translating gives CSASWLAGQETQYF.

In nucleotides, the CDR3 is TGTGCCACCAGTGATGCCGGGCTTCCCGAAGGGGGGCAGTACTTC. As protein: CATSDAGLPEGGQYF. V usage is TRBV24-1 and J usage is TRBJ2-7; a weak D match, TRBD1 (6 bases). V dropped 3 bases and J dropped 9 bases, with 20 bases sitting between them. CDR3 length: 15 residues. Germline lookup yields CDR1 KGHDR and CDR2 SFDVKD.

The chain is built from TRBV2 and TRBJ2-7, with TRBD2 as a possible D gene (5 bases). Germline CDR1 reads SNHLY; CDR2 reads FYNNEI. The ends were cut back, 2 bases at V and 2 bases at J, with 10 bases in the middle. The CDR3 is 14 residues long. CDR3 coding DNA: TGTGCCAGCAGTGAAAGCGGCCTTACCTACGAGCAGTACTTC. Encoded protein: CASSESGLTYEQYF.

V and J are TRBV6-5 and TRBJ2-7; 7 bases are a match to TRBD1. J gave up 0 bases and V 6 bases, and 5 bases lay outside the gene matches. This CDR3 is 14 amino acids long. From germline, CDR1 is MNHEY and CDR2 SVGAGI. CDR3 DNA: TGTGCCAGCAGGGGACAGCTGAGCTCCTACGAGCAGTACTTC. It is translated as CASRGQLSSYEQYF.

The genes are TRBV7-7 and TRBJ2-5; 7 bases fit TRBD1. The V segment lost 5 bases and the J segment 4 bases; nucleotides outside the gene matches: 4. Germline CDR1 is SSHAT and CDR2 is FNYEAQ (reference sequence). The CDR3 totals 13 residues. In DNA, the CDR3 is TGTGCCAGCAGCCTGAACAGGGGAGAGACCCAGTACTTC. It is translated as CASSLNRGETQYF. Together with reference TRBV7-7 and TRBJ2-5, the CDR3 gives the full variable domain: GAGVSQSPRYKVTKRGQDVTLRCDPISSHATLYWYQQALGQGPEFLTYFNYEAQPDKSGLPSDRFSAERPEGSISTLTIQRTEQRDSAMYRCASSLNRGETQYFGPGTRLLVL.

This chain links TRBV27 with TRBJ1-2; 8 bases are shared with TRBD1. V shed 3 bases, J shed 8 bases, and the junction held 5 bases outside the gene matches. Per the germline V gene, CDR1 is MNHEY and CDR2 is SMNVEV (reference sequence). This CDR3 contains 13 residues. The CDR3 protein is CASSFQGAGGYTF. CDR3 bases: TGTGCCAGCAGTTTCCAGGGGGCGGGGGGCTACACCTTC.

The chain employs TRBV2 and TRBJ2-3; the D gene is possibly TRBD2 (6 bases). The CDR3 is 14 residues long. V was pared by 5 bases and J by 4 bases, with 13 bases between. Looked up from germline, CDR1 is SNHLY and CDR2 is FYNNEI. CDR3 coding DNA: TGTGCCAGCAGTAGGTTAGCGGTAGCAGATACGCAGTATTTT. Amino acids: CASSRLAVADTQYF.

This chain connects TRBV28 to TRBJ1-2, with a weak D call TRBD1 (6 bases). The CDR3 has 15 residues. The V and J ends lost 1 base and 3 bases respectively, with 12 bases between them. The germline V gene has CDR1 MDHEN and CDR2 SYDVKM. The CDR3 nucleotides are TGTGCCAGCAGTTTATCGGGGGGGCGAGACTATGGCTACACCTTC. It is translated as CASSLSGGRDYGYTF.

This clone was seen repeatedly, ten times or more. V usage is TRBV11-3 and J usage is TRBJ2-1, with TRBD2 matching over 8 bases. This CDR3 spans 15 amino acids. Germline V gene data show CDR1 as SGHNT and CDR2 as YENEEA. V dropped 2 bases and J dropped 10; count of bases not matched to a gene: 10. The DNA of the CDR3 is TGTGCCAGCAGCTTACCGGGACTAGGGGAAATAGAGCAGTTCTTC. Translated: CASSLPGLGEIEQFF.

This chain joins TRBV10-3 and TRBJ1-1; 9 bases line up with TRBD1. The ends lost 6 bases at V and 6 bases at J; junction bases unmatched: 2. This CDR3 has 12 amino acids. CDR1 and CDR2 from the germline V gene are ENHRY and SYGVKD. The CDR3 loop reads CAIRTGGPEAFF. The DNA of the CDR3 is TGTGCCATCAGGACAGGGGGGCCTGAAGCTTTCTTT.